This TCR beta chain derives from a study of cytomegalovirus exposure and HLA in healthy donors. Study results and caveats: Researchers counted 164 TCR beta chains as cytomegalovirus-associated. Testing in vitro showed a few CMV-associated chains specific for CMV antigens.

Concerning this clone: What it binds is not known.

The V end lost 0 bases, the J end lost 11 bases, and 22 bases lay between the germline ends. The CDR3 spans 16 residues. CDR1 is LGHNT, CDR2 FRNRAP, per germline. The assay was immunoSEQ multiplex PCR, and TCRdb's table has in-frame clones only and misses some. The data hold about 73,000 clones, with about 95% observed a single time. The donors were members of the validation cohort, which comprised 120 subjects and was separate from the first cohort of 666 subjects. The sequenced sample was PBMCs. V and J are TRBV12-5 and TRBJ1-1, with a weak D call TRBD1 (5 bases). The sequence was collected from a man younger than 35 in good health and CMV-seronegative. CDR3 protein: CASGLVLDSSWGQAFF. In nucleotides, the CDR3 is TGTGCTAGTGGTTTGGTACTCGATTCCTCTTGGGGCCAGGCTTTCTTT.